This T cell receptor beta chain stems from a study of T cell responses to AZD1222 COVID-19 vaccine. Sequencing used immunoSEQ multiplex PCR; TCRdb keeps in-frame clones, though not all of them. The repertoire consists of 150,000 to 200,000 clones, with less than 95% occurring once and the leading ten covering 2.5% to 3.5%. The length of the CDR3 is 14 residues. CDR1 and CDR2 from the germline V gene are SGHNT and YENEEA. Trimming left V 5 bases short and J 7 bases short, with 15 bases between. The clonotype originates from an adult in good health. The chain uses TRBV11-3 and TRBJ2-1; D is ambiguous. The sequences come from peripheral blood, collected on day 0 of AZD1222 vaccination. The CDR3 reads CASSPARTTNEQFF. CDR3 nucleotides: TGTGCCAGCAGCCCAGCCAGGACGACTAATGAGCAGTTCTTC.